The text below deals with one T cell receptor beta chain. What it recognizes is unknown. The source of the sample is a study of cytotoxic CD8 clonotypes in ibrutinib-treated CLL. In the study overall: An average of roughly 270,000 productive templates and 94,082 productive rearrangements was obtained per sample. Study-level results: Shared public clonotypes were rare, and on treatment they either got smaller or stayed the same.

V lost 5 bases to trimming and J lost 2 bases; unmatched junction nucleotides: 15. This CDR3 region has 20 residues. Per the germline V gene, CDR1 is MDHEN and CDR2 is SYDVKM. The method was immunoSEQ multiplex PCR; TCRdb's version includes in-frame clones alone and lacks a portion of them. The sample has 150,000 to 200,000 clones; more than 70% are singletons. Specimen: PBMCs, collected at disease progression, from a patient treated with ibrutinib. This clonotype was obtained from a human donor with chronic lymphocytic leukemia. V and J are TRBV28 and TRBJ2-5, with 15 bases fitting TRBD2. The CDR3 DNA reads TGTGCCAGCAGTCCCAGGACTAGCGGGAGGGTTTCCGAACTTCAAGAGACCCAGTACTTC. Its protein product is CASSPRTSGRVSELQETQYF.